The 9 T cell receptor beta chains reported below all come from one sample, sequenced in a study of neurological immune-mediated disorders. A single record per CDR3 protein comes from TCRdb applying MiXCR to the 5' RACE reads. In the table there are 45,000 to 60,000 distinct CDR3 sequences, 3.6% of which are singletons. Sequencing input: PBMCs. The source of these receptors is a man aged 30-40 years with multiple sclerosis.

This clonotype was seen many times. The J gene is TRBJ1-1, the V gene TRBV29-1, with D possibly matching TRBD1 (5 bases). The CDR3 runs 14 residues. Trimming took 6 bases from V and 4 from J, leaving 18 bases between them. Germline V CDR1 and CDR2: SQVTM, ANQGSEA. CDR3 protein: CSVTVLRGSTEAFF. In nucleotides, the CDR3 is TGCAGCGTGACCGTCCTTAGGGGTAGCACTGAAGCTTTCTTT.

This clonotype was seen many times. This chain links TRBV7-8 with TRBJ1-2, with a tentative D call TRBD1 (5 bases). V shed 5 bases and J shed 2 bases, with 18 bases lying between them. The germline CDR1 and CDR2 sequences are SGHVS and FQNEAQ. The length of the CDR3 is 16 residues. Written as DNA, the CDR3 is TGTGCCAGCAGCACCGAGGTGGGGCGGACGAACTATGGCTACACCTTC. It specifies CASSTEVGRTNYGYTF. The full variable domain, with the rest looked up from reference TRBV7-8 and TRBJ1-2, is GAGVSQSPRYKVAKRGQDVALRCDPISGHVSLFWYQQALGQGPEFLTYFQNEAQLDKSGLPSDRFFAERPEGSVSTLKIQRTQQEDSAVYLCASSTEVGRTNYGYTFGSGTRLTVV.

In this sample, this clonotype turned up many times. The chain has TRBV20-1 and TRBJ2-1, with a weak D call TRBD2 (6 bases). The CDR3 runs 11 residues. Germline CDR1 and CDR2: DFQATT and SNEGSKA (reference sequence). V was clipped by 0 bases and J by 10 bases, with 7 bases between them. CDR3 DNA: TGCAGTGCTAGAGATGGGAGGGAGCAGTTCTTC. Encoded protein: CSARDGREQFF.

The chain employs TRBV18 and TRBJ2-7; D may correspond to TRBD1 or TRBD2 (5 bases each). The CDR3 spans 14 residues. V lost 1 base and J lost 4, with 11 bases in between. The germline V gene has CDR1 KGHSH and CDR2 LQKENI. The CDR3: CASSPQVGEYEQYF. The CDR3 region has the DNA TGTGCCAGCTCACCACAAGTGGGGGAGTACGAGCAGTACTTC.

This clonotype occurred many times. The V gene is TRBV29-1, the J gene TRBJ2-7; D unresolved. CDR1 is SQVTM, CDR2 ANQGSEA, per germline. V was clipped by 2 bases and J by 2 bases, with 7 bases between them. The CDR3 is 12 amino acids. The CDR3 protein is CSVESSTYEQYF. The CDR3 DNA is TGCAGCGTTGAAAGTTCCACCTACGAGCAGTACTTC.

This clonotype was counted at least ten times. V usage is TRBV29-1 and J usage is TRBJ2-3; 7 bases map to TRBD2. CDR3 length equals 17 residues. Per germline, CDR1 SQVTM and CDR2 ANQGSEA. V was clipped by 2 bases and J by 4 bases; unmatched bases: 15. The CDR3, as DNA: TGCAGCGTTGAAATTCTCTCGAGCGGGATTGGTGCAGATACGCAGTATTTT. This translates into CSVEILSSGIGADTQYF.

This clonotype was observed many times. CDR3 in DNA: TGTGCCAGCAGTTTAAGGGGGCTGAACACTGAAGCTTTCTTT. As protein: CASSLRGLNTEAFF. V gene TRBV12-3 or TRBV12-4 combines with J gene TRBJ1-1; 7 positions agree with TRBD1. There are 14 residues in the CDR3. The ends lost 2 bases at V and 0 bases at J; junction bases unmatched: 0.

There are many counts of this clonotype. The chain combines TRBV7-8 with TRBJ2-2; possibly TRBD2 for D (6 bases). Germline V gives CDR1 SGHVS, CDR2 FQNEAQ. Between the trimmed V and J ends, which lost 4 bases and 1 base, there was a span of 13 bases. The CDR3 runs 16 residues. DNA of the CDR3: TGTGCCAGCAGCTCGAGTGGACTACAGAACACCGGGGAGCTGTTTTTT. Translating gives CASSSSGLQNTGELFF.

This clonotype was recorded once. The V call is TRBV20-1, the J call TRBJ2-2; D may be TRBD2 (5 bases). Trimming removed 2 bases at V and 5 bases at J, with 21 bases between. CDR1 and CDR2 (germline): DFQATT, SNEGSKA (reference sequence). This CDR3 has 17 amino acids. CDR3 nucleotide sequence: TGCAGTGCTAGAATCCCGACCGGGGAGCGAACTACCGGGGAGCTGTTTTTT. Amino acids: CSARIPTGERTTGELFF.